The 19 T cell receptor beta chains below were found in one sample sequenced in a study of T cells in Graves' hyperthyroidism and ophthalmopathy. The CDR3 regions of TCR beta were amplified from RNA transcripts. HTBI primers were used for first-round RT-PCR of the TCR CDR3. Via MiXCR, TCRdb re-called the multiplex PCR reads, giving one row per CDR3 protein. The sample has around 610,000 distinct CDR3 sequences, roughly 15% seen once. The sample was blood. The receptors originated from a woman in her thirties or forties with Graves' ophthalmopathy.

This clonotype was counted many times. V usage is TRBV6-5 and J usage is TRBJ2-5; possibly TRBD1 for D (6 bases). The germline V gene encodes CDR1 MNHEY and CDR2 SVGAGI. The CDR3 has 14 amino acids. V lost 7 bases, J lost 5 bases, and 17 bases lay in between. The CDR3 DNA reads TGTGCCAGCACCGACGTACAGGGTCGGGAGACCCAGTACTTC. This encodes CASTDVQGRETQYF.

The chain uses TRBV5-1 and TRBJ2-3; 11 bases align to TRBD2. Trimming cost V 1 base and J 7 bases; bases outside gene matches: 5. The CDR3 is 15 amino acids. Germline CDR1 SGHRS, CDR2 YFSETQ. The CDR3 DNA reads as TGCGCCAGCAGCTTGACTAGCGGGAGCCCCAATACGCAGTATTTT. Amino acids: CASSLTSGSPNTQYF.

This clonotype was counted once. This may be a read error, as it is one base from a much larger clone. The gene calls are TRBV7-6 and TRBJ2-2, with D possibly TRBD2 on 6 matching bases. The germline CDR1 and CDR2 sequences are SGHVS and FNYEAQ. This CDR3 comprises 16 residues. CDR3 nucleotides: TGTGCCAGCAACTTAAACAGTTTCGGAGGGGCTGGGGAGCTGTTTTTT. Translated: CASNLNSFGGAGELFF.

This clonotype was seen at least ten times. The rearrangement links TRBV7-2 to TRBJ1-6; D possibly corresponds to TRBD1 (5 bases). The CDR3 totals 15 residues. Trimming shortened V by 1 base and J by 4 bases, and 8 bases separated the two germline ends. The V gene's germline CDR1 is SGHTA and CDR2 FQGNSA. The CDR3: CASSLGQLYNSPLHF. The CDR3 coding sequence is TGTGCCAGCAGCTTAGGACAGTTGTATAATTCACCCCTCCACTTT. The whole variable domain, filled in from reference TRBV7-2 and TRBJ1-6, reads GAGVSQSPSNKVTEKGKDVELRCDPISGHTALYWYRQSLGQGLEFLIYFQGNSAPDKSGLPSDRFSAERTGGSVSTLTIQRTQQEDSAVYLCASSLGQLYNSPLHFGNGTRLTVT.

This clonotype was recorded many times. The chain combines TRBV29-1 with TRBJ2-5; 16 bases agree with TRBD2. CDR1 is SQVTM, CDR2 ANQGSEA, per germline. The CDR3 has 16 amino acids. V was pared by 3 bases and J by 5 bases, with 6 bases of the junction left unmatched. The CDR3 is CSVEGTSGRAGETQYF. DNA for the CDR3: TGCAGCGTTGAGGGGACTAGCGGGAGGGCCGGCGAGACCCAGTACTTC.

This chain links TRBV27 with TRBJ1-2; TRBD1 matches at 9 bases. The germline V gene encodes CDR1 MNHEY and CDR2 SMNVEV (reference sequence). The CDR3 is 15 residues long. V gave up 1 base and J gave up 7 bases; unmatched junction bases: 7. CDR3 amino acids: CASSLFPGQGFGYTF. The CDR3 DNA sequence: TGTGCCAGCAGTTTATTCCCGGGACAGGGATTTGGCTACACCTTC.

This clonotype was seen ten or more times. The chain is built from TRBV11-2 and TRBJ2-3, with a possible D match to TRBD2 (6 bases). Germline V gene data show CDR1 as SGHAT and CDR2 as FQNNGV. V was cut by 5 bases and J by 4 bases, with 19 bases left in between. This CDR3 spans 16 amino acids. The CDR3 region has the DNA TGTGCCAGCAGCACTTCTAGCGCCCGAACCCCAGATACGCAGTATTTT. This codes for CASSTSSARTPDTQYF.

This clonotype was seen ten or more times. The chain couples TRBV6-8 to TRBJ2-7; 7 bases match TRBD2. V was clipped by 8 bases and J by 3 bases; unmatched bases: 7. The CDR3 is 13 residues long. Germline V gene data show CDR1 as MNHGY and CDR2 as SAAAGT. The CDR3 nucleotides read TGTGCCAGCCTCGGGGGGAATGACTACGAGCAGTACTTC. This encodes CASLGGNDYEQYF.

This clonotype was seen repeatedly, ten times or more. This rearrangement joins TRBV9 to TRBJ2-5; TRBD2 agrees at 12 bases. The ends lost 0 bases at V and 5 bases at J; junction bases unmatched: 11. The CDR3 has 18 amino acids. Germline CDR1 is SGDLS and CDR2 is YYNGEE. CDR3 DNA sequence: TGTGCCAGCAGCGTAGGGGGACTAGCGGGCAAGTTGGCCGAGACCCAGTACTTC. It yields the protein CASSVGGLAGKLAETQYF.

The rearrangement uses TRBV3-1 and TRBJ1-1; no reliable D call. CDR1 is LGHDT, CDR2 YNNKEL, per germline (reference sequence). The V gene lost 8 bases and the J gene lost 3 bases, with 10 bases spanning the gap. The CDR3 covers 12 residues. The CDR3 region is CASSTVYTEAFF. In nucleotides, the CDR3 is TGTGCCAGCTCCACAGTGTACACTGAAGCTTTCTTT.

Many counts were recorded for this clonotype. This chain joins TRBV9 and TRBJ2-3; D is unclear. Germline assignment: CDR1 SGDLS and CDR2 YYNGEE. The V end was cut by 3 bases, the J end by 4 bases, with 12 bases between. CDR3 length: 14 amino acids. The DNA of the CDR3 is TGTGCCAGCAGCGCATCTCCTGTGGCAGATACGCAGTATTTT. Protein sequence: CASSASPVADTQYF.

This clonotype appeared many times. The chain employs TRBV2 and TRBJ1-5; D perhaps matches TRBD1 (6 bases). V lost 6 bases and J 0 bases, leaving 12 bases between the germline ends. Germline loops: CDR1 SNHLY, CDR2 FYNNEI. CDR3 size: 15 residues. DNA of the CDR3: TGTGCCAGCAGCGTGGACAGTTATAGCAATCAGCCCCAGCATTTT. Protein sequence: CASSVDSYSNQPQHF.

In its sample, this clonotype was seen once. J is TRBJ2-2 and V is TRBV11-3; weak D call: TRBD1 (5 bases). Per germline, CDR1 SGHNT and CDR2 YENEEA. V was shortened by 2 bases and J by 5 bases, with 9 bases between the two germline ends. There are 14 residues in the CDR3. The CDR3 nucleotides are TGTGCCAGCAGCTTATTACCAGGGACCGGGGAGCTGTTTTTT. Its translation is CASSLLPGTGELFF.

This clonotype was recorded many times. V is TRBV7-3 and J is TRBJ2-7, with 7 bases fitting TRBD2. V was pared by 2 bases and J by 3 bases, with 7 bases of the junction left unmatched. This CDR3 has 15 residues. Germline V lookup: CDR1 SGHTA, CDR2 FQGTGA. CDR3 coding DNA: TGTGCCAGCAGCTTAGAAGCGGGACGCCACTACGAGCAGTACTTC. It yields the protein CASSLEAGRHYEQYF.

This clonotype was seen many times. This chain links TRBV27 with TRBJ2-3; no reliable D call. The CDR3 spans 14 residues. CDR1 is MNHEY, CDR2 SMNVEV, per germline (reference sequence). The ends were cut back, 0 bases at V and 2 bases at J, with 6 bases in the middle. The CDR3 DNA follows: TGTGCCAGCAGTTTATCGAGCCCCACAGATACGCAGTATTTT. As protein: CASSLSSPTDTQYF.

This clonotype was picked up many times. The genes are TRBV6-2 or TRBV6-3 and TRBJ1-1; a weak D match, TRBD1 (5 bases). With 6 bases removed from V and 8 bases from J, the gap between germline ends came to 13 bases. From germline, CDR1 is MNHEY and CDR2 SVGEGT. The CDR3 is 12 amino acids. This CDR3 reads CASSEDSLEAFF. CDR3 sequence (DNA): TGTGCCAGCAGCGAAGACAGCCTGGAAGCTTTCTTT.

The chain carries TRBV15 and TRBJ1-1, with D hard to call. The V gene lost 0 bases and the J gene lost 2 bases, with 10 bases spanning the gap. The germline gives CDR1 LNHNV, CDR2 YYDKDF (reference sequence). The CDR3 consists of 15 residues. CDR3 bases: TGTGCCACCAGCAGAGATAAGGGTCTTAACACTGAAGCTTTCTTT. Its protein product is CATSRDKGLNTEAFF.

This clonotype was counted many times. This chain uses TRBV6-1 with TRBJ2-2; tentatively, D is TRBD1 (6 bases). The CDR3 sequence is 14 residues long. V was trimmed by 7 bases and J by 3 bases, leaving 12 bases between them. CDR1 and CDR2 (germline): MNHNS, SASEGT. Here the CDR3 reads CASTPRGDTGELFF. DNA for the CDR3: TGTGCCAGCACTCCCAGGGGTGACACCGGGGAGCTGTTTTTT.

This clonotype has ten or more counts. The genes are TRBV24-1 and TRBJ2-2, with a weak D call TRBD2 (6 bases). This CDR3 is 15 amino acids long. V lost 5 bases to trimming and J lost 3 bases, with 12 bases between them. Germline V gene data show CDR1 as KGHDR and CDR2 as SFDVKD. CDR3 in amino acids: CATSARDSYTGELFF. CDR3 coding DNA: TGTGCCACCAGTGCCCGGGACTCGTACACCGGGGAGCTGTTTTTT.